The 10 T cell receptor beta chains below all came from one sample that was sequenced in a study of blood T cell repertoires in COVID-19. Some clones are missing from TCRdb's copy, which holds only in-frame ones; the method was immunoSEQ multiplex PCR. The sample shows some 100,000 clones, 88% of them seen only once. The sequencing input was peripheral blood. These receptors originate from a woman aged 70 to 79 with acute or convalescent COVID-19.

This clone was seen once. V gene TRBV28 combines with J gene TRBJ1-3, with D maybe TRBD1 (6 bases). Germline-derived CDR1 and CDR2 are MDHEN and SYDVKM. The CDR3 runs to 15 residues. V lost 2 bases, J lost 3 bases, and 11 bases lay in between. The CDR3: CASSLAGALGNTIYF. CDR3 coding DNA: TGTGCCAGCAGTTTAGCGGGGGCTCTTGGAAACACCATATATTTT.

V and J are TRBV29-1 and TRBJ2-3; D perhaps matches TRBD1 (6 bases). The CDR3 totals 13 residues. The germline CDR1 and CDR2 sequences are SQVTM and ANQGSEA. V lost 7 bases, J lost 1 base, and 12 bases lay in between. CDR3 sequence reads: CSAGQSGTDTQYF. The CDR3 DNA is TGCAGCGCTGGACAGTCGGGCACAGATACGCAGTATTTT.

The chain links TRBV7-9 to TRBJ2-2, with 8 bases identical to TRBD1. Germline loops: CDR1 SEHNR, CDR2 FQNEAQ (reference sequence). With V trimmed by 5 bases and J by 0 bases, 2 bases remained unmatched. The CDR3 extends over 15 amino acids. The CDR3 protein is CASSVGQANTGELFF. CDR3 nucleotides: TGTGCCAGCAGCGTGGGACAGGCGAACACCGGGGAGCTGTTTTTT. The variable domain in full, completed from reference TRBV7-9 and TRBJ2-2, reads DTGVSQNPRHKITKRGQNVTFRCDPISEHNRLYWYRQTLGQGPEFLTYFQNEAQLEKSRLLSDRFSAERPKGSFSTLEIQRTEQGDSAMYLCASSVGQANTGELFFGEGSRLTVL.

The DNA for the CDR3 is TGTGCCAGCAGCAGAAGCTCCTACGAGCAGTACTTC. Protein sequence: CASSRSSYEQYF. The chain recombines TRBV12-3 or TRBV12-4 with TRBJ2-7; D remains ambiguous. Trimming took off 6 bases at V and 0 bases at J, with 6 bases between the two ends. The CDR3 totals 12 residues.

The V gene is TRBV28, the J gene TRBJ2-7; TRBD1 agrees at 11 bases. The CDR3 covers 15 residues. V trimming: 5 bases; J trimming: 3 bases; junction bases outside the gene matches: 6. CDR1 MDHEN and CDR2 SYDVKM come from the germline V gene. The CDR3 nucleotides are TGTGCCAGCAGTGGGGGCGGGACAGGGGGCTACGAGCAGTACTTC. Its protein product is CASSGGGTGGYEQYF.

The CDR3: CASSATSGRAYNEQFF. CDR3 DNA sequence: TGTGCCAGCAGTGCTACTAGCGGGAGGGCCTACAATGAGCAGTTCTTC. The J gene is TRBJ2-1, the V gene TRBV6-1; TRBD2 matches at 13 bases. The CDR3 runs to 16 residues. V lost 4 bases to trimming and J lost 2 bases; unmatched junction nucleotides: 2. Per the germline V gene, CDR1 is MNHNS and CDR2 is SASEGT.

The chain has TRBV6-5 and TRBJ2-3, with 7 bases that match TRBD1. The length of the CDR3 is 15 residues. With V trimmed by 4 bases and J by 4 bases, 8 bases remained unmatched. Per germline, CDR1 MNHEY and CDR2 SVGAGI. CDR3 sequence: CASSSGQLKADTQYF. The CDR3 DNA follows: TGTGCCAGCAGTTCGGGACAGCTAAAGGCAGATACGCAGTATTTT.

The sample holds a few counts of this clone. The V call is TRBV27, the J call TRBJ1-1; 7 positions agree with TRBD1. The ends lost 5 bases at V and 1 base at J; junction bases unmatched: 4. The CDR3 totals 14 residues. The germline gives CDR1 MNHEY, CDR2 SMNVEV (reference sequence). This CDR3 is CASSTRTGNTEAFF. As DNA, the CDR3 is TGTGCCAGCAGTACCCGGACAGGGAACACTGAAGCTTTCTTT.

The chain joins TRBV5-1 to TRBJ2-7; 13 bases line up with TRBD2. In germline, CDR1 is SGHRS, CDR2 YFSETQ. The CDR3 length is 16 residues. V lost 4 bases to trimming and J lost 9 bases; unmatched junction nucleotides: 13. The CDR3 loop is CASSGGTSGRANWQYF. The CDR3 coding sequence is TGCGCCAGCAGCGGAGGAACTAGCGGGAGGGCCAACTGGCAGTACTTC.

The chain's CDR3 is CARSDRVYGYTF. Written as DNA, the CDR3 is TGTGCCAGGTCGGACAGAGTTTATGGCTACACCTTC. The chain joins TRBV28 to TRBJ1-2; D may be TRBD1 (6 bases). There are 12 residues in the CDR3. V lost 9 bases, J lost 5 bases, and 13 bases lay in between. Per the germline V gene, CDR1 is MDHEN and CDR2 is SYDVKM.